This TCR beta chain was documented in a study of Tregs in tolerant kidney transplant recipients. The CDR3 contains 22 residues. To note about this clone: Its target is not known.

The table came from immunoSEQ multiplex PCR; TCRdb's copy has only in-frame clones and leaves some out. The profile shows tens of thousands of clones, about 95% of them singletons. The chain joins TRBV21-1 to TRBJ2-4; the table gives TRBD2 as D, unverified against the DNA. TRBV21-1 is labeled a pseudogene. The receptor was isolated from a human donor in good health. Sequences were obtained from Tregs from blood cultured with allogeneic cells. CDR3 nucleotide sequence: TGTGCCAGCAGCAAAGTAGGGCGGAGGGGCGGAACAAAACTAGGGGCCAAAAACATTCAGTACTTC. It encodes CASSKVGRRGGTKLGAKNIQYF.